This T cell receptor (beta chain) was captured by sequencing in a study of cytomegalovirus exposure and HLA in healthy donors. The CDR3 loop spans 16 amino acids. Per germline, CDR1 SGHRS and CDR2 YFSETQ. Trimming left V 4 bases short and J 0 bases short, with 15 bases between. PCR used 60 Vbeta primers and 13 Jbeta primers. Sequenced by immunoSEQ multiplex PCR; TCRdb stores in-frame clones only, minus some. The table includes roughly 110,000 clones, about 72% detected once. The rearrangement uses TRBV5-1 and TRBJ2-3; D may be TRBD2 (6 bases). The sequenced sample was PBMCs. This sequence originates from a man younger than 35 in good health and CMV-seronegative. The CDR3 reads CASSSSPGVSTDTQYF. In DNA, the CDR3 is TGCGCCAGCAGCAGTAGCCCGGGGGTTAGCACAGATACGCAGTATTTT.